This T cell receptor beta chain was found in a study of human T cells and chemical hapten exposure. Overall study: DPC at 2% was the sensitizing agent, placed on around 2 cm by around 2 cm of upper inner arm skin.

Trimming removed 0 bases from V and 3 bases from J, with 12 bases in between. There are 15 residues in the CDR3. Germline loops: CDR1 SGDLS, CDR2 YYNGEE. This clonotype was counted many times. Antigen unknown. Study findings and constraints: Patch test score rose with PT1 expanded TCRs, significant at 8, 16, 32, not 4. No alteration of TCRs above 1 in 1000 frequency was seen with DPC sensitization.

MiXCR, applied by TCRdb to the RACE reads, yields one record per CDR3 protein. The data show about 40,000 distinct CDR3 sequences, around 3.2% seen once. Time point denoted: patch test 2, 6 weeks after DPC sensitization. The sample's treatment: therapeutic diphenylcyclopropenone sensitization with weekly scalp DPC. Extraction yielded total RNA from whole blood (unfractionated). The specimen comprised whole blood, sampled in connection with sensitization to the hapten diphenylcyclopropenone (DPC). The origin of this receptor is a middle-aged man with alopecia areata. Some clones in this sample may be carry-over from other donors' samples. The chain combines TRBV9 with TRBJ2-5; possible D gene TRBD2, 5 bases. The CDR3 DNA reads TGTGCCAGCAGCGTAGGGGCGGGTAACAAAGAGACCCAGTACTTC. This translates into CASSVGAGNKETQYF.